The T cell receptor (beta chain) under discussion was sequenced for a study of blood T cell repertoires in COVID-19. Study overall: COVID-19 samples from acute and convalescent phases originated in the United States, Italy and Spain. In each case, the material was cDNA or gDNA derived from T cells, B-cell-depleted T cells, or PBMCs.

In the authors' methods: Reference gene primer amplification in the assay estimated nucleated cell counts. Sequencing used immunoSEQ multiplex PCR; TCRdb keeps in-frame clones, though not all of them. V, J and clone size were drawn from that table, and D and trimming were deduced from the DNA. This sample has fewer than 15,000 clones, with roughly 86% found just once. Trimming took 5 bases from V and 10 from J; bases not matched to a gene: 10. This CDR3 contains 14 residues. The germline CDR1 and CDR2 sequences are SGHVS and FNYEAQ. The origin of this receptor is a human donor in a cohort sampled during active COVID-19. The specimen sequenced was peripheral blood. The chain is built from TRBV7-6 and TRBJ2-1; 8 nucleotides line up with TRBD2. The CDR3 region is CASSPRRGAREQFF. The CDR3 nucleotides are TGTGCCAGCAGCCCCAGGCGGGGGGCCAGGGAGCAGTTCTTC. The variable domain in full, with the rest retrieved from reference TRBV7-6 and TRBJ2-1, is GAGVSQSPRYKVTKRGQDVALRCDPISGHVSLYWYRQALGQGPEFLTYFNYEAQQDKSGLPNDRFSAERPEGSISTLTIQRTEQRDSAMYRCASSPRRGAREQFFGPGTRLTVL.